Here is one T cell receptor beta chain with its context. Sequenced by immunoSEQ multiplex PCR; TCRdb stores in-frame clones only, minus some. The profile shows 200,000 to 250,000 clones, 82% of them singletons. Trimming took off 10 bases at V and 2 bases at J, with 13 bases between the two ends. Germline V gives CDR1 ENHRY, CDR2 SYGVKD. The CDR3 has 13 residues. This entry comes from a study of blood T cell repertoires in COVID-19. Across the study: Samples representing acute and convalescent COVID-19 were sourced from the United States, Italy and Spain. From T cells, B-cell-depleted T cells, or PBMCs came the material, which was cDNA or gDNA.

Patients from Seattle were sampled longitudinally, starting during active infection. The chain employs TRBV10-3 and TRBJ2-3, with TRBD1 as a possible D gene (6 bases). This receptor was taken from a woman in her 70s with COVID-19, enrolled during active disease. The sample was peripheral blood. The CDR3 region is CATAGAFTDTQYF. CDR3 sequence (DNA): TGTGCCACCGCAGGGGCCTTCACAGATACGCAGTATTTT.